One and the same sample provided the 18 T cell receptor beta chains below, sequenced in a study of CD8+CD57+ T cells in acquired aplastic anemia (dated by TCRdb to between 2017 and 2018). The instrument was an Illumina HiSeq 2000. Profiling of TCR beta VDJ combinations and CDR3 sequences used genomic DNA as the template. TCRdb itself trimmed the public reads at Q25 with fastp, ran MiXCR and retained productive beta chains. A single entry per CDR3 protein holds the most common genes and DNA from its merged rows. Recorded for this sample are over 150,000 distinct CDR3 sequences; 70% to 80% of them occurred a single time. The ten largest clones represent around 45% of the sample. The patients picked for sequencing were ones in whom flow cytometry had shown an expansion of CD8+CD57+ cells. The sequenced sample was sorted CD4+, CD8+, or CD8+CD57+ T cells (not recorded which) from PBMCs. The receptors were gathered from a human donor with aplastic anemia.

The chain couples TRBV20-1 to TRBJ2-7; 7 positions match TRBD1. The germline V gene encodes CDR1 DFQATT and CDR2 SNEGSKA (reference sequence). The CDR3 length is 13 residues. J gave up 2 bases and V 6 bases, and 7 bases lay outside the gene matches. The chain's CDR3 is CSAHGQDTYEQYF. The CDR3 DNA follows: TGCAGTGCACACGGACAGGATACCTACGAGCAGTACTTC.

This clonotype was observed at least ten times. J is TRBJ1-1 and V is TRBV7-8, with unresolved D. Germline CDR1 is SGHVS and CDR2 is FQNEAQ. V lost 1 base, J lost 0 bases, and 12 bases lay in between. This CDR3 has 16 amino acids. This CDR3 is CASSLVVLQMNTEAFF. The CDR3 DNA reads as TGTGCCAGCAGCTTAGTTGTGTTGCAGATGAACACTGAAGCTTTCTTT.

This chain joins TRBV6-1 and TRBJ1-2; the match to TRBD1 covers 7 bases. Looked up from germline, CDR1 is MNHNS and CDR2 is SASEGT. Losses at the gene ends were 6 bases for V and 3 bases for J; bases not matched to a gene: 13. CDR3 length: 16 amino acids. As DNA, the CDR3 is TGTGCCAGCAGCTACGCCAGGGACAGCCTTCACTATGGCTACACCTTC. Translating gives CASSYARDSLHYGYTF.

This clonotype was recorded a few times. CDR3 region: CSASTSGRDNEQFF. CDR3 in DNA: TGCAGTGCTTCGACTAGCGGGAGGGACAATGAGCAGTTCTTC. This sequence joins TRBV20-1 and TRBJ2-1; 14 bases are shared with TRBD2. CDR3 length: 14 residues. The V gene end was trimmed by 5 bases and the J gene end by 5 bases; junction bases not matched to a gene: 2. CDR1 and CDR2 from the germline V gene are DFQATT and SNEGSKA (reference sequence).

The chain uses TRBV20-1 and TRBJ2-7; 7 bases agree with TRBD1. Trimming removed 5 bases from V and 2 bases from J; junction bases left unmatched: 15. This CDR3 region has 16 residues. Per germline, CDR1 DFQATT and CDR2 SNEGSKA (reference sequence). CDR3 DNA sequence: TGCAGTGCTTCCGCGAAGAGGGGGCGCGGACCCTACGAGCAGTACTTC. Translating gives CSASAKRGRGPYEQYF.

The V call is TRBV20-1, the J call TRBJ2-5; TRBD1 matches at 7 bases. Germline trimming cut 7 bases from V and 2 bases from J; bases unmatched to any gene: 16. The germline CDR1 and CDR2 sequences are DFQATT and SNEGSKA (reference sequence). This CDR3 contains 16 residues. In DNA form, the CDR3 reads TGCAGTGTAACCGATTATGGACAGGCCCAACAAGAGACCCAGTACTTC. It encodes CSVTDYGQAQQETQYF.

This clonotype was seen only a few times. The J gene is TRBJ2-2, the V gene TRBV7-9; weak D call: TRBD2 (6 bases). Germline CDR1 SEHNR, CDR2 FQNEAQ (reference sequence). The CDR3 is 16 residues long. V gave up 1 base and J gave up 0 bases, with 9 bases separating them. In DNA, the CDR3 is TGTGCCAGCAGCTTAGGATCGGGAGCGAACACCGGGGAGCTGTTTTTT. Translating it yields CASSLGSGANTGELFF.

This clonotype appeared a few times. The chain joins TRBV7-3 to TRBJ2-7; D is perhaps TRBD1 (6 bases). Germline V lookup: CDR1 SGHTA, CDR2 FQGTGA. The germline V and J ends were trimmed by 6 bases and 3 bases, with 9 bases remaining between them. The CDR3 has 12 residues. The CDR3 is CASSSRGYEQYF. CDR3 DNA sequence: TGTGCCAGCAGTTCCAGGGGCTACGAGCAGTACTTC.

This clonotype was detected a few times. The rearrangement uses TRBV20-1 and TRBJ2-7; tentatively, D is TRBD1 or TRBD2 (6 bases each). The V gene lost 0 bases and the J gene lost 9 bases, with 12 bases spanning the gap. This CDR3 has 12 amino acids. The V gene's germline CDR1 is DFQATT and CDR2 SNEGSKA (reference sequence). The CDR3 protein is CSARDGGQWQYF. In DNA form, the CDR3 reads TGCAGTGCTAGAGATGGGGGGCAGTGGCAGTACTTC.

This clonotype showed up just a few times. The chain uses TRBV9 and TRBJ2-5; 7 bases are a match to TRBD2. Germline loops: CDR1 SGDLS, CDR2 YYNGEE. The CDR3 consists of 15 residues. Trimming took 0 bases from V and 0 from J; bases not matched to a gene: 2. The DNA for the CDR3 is TGTGCCAGCAGCGTAGGAGGGACTAACCAAGAGACCCAGTACTTC. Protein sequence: CASSVGGTNQETQYF.

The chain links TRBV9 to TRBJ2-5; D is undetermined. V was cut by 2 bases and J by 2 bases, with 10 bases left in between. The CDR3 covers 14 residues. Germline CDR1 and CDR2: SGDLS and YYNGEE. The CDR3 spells CASSVGSPQETQYF. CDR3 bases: TGTGCCAGCAGCGTGGGCTCACCTCAAGAGACCCAGTACTTC.

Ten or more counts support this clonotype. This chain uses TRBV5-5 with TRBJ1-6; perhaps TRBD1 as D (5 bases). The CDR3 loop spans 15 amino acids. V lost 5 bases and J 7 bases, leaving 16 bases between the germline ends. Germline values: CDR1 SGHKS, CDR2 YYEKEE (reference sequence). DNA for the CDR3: TGTGCCAGCAGGGGATCGACAGAGAGAAATTCACCCCTCCACTTT. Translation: CASRGSTERNSPLHF.

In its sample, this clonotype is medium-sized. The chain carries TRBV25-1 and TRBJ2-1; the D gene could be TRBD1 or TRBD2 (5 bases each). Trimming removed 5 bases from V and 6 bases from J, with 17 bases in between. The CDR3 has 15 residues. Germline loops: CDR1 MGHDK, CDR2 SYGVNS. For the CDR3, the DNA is TGTGCCAGCAGTTCGGGGCAGGCGACGAGCAATGAGCAGTTCTTC. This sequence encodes CASSSGQATSNEQFF. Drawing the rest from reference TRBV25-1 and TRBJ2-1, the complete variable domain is EADIYQTPRYLVIGTGKKITLECSQTMGHDKMYWYQQDPGMELHLIHYSYGVNSTEKGDLSSESTVSRIRTEHFPLTLESARPSHTSQYLCASSSGQATSNEQFFGPGTRLTVL.

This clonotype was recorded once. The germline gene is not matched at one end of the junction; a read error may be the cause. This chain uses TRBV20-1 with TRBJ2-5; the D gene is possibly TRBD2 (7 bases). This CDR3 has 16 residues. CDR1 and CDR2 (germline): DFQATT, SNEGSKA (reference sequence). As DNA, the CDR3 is TGCAGTGCCCCAGGGTCGGGGGGCTCTATCCAAGGGACCCAGTACTTC. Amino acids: CSAPGSGGSIQGTQYF.

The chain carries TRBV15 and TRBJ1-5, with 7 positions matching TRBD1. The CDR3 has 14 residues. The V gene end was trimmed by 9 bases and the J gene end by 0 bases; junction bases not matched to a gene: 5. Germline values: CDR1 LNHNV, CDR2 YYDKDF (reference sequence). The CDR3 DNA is TGTGCCACGGGGGGGACAGATAGCAATCAGCCCCAGCATTTT. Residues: CATGGTDSNQPQHF.

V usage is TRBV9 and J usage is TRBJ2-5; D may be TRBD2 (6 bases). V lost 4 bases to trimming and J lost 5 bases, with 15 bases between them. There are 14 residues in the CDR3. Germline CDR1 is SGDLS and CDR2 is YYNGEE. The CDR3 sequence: CASSNGGRLETQYF. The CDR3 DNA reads TGTGCCAGCAGCAATGGAGGGAGACTGGAGACCCAGTACTTC.

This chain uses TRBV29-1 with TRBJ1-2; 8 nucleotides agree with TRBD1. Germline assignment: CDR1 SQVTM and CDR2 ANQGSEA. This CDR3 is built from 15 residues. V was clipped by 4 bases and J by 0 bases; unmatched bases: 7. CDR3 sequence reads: CSVATGALANYGYTF. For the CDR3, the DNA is TGCAGCGTTGCGACAGGGGCTTTGGCTAACTATGGCTACACCTTC.

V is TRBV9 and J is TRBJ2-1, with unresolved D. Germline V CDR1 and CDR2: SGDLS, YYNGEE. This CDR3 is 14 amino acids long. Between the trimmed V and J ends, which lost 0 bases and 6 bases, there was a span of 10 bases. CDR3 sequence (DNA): TGTGCCAGCAGCGTAGACCCACAAGTCAATGAGCAGTTCTTC. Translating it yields CASSVDPQVNEQFF.